Listed below are T cell receptor beta chains from one sample, sequenced in a study of cytomegalovirus exposure and HLA in healthy donors. Some clones are missing from TCRdb's copy, which holds only in-frame ones; the method was immunoSEQ multiplex PCR. The sample lists just under 250,000 clones, about four fifths seen once, with 5.4% in the top ten. The sequenced sample was PBMCs. All receptors come from a woman between 35 and 50 years old in good health and CMV-seropositive. CDR3s include the opening cysteine and the closing phenylalanine or tryptophan. The D gene is left open where the match is weak. Some rows mark clone size as missing; the rest say once, few, many or name a class of expanded clone.

j_gene: TRBJ1-1
v_gene: TRBV7-2
d_gene: TRBD1
abundance: NA
CDR3aa: CASSSEGAANTEAFF
CDR3nt: TGTGCCAGCAGCTCGGAGGGGGCGGCGAACACTGAAGCTTTCTTT

j_gene: TRBJ2-1
v_gene: TRBV12-5
d_gene: NA
abundance: NA
CDR3aa: CASGSQRGIYNEQFF
CDR3nt: TGTGCTAGTGGTTCTCAACGGGGAATCTACAATGAGCAGTTCTTC

j_gene: TRBJ2-1
v_gene: TRBV30
d_gene: TRBD2
abundance: few
CDR3aa: CARGGPYNEQFF
CDR3nt: TGTGCCCGGGGGGGACCCTACAATGAGCAGTTCTTC

j_gene: TRBJ1-1
v_gene: TRBV9
d_gene: NA
abundance: once
CDR3aa: CASSVERGTEAFF
CDR3nt: TGTGCCAGCAGCGTAGAAAGGGGTACTGAAGCTTTCTTT

j_gene: TRBJ2-3
v_gene: TRBV7-9
d_gene: TRBD2
abundance: NA
CDR3aa: CASSLSGTSTDTQYF
CDR3nt: TGTGCCAGCAGTCTTAGCGGGACAAGCACAGATACGCAGTATTTT

j_gene: TRBJ2-7
v_gene: TRBV23-1
d_gene: NA
abundance: NA
CDR3aa: CASSQLVFYEQYF
CDR3nt: TGCGCCAGCAGTCAACTCGTGTTCTACGAGCAGTACTTC

j_gene: TRBJ2-7
v_gene: TRBV5-4
d_gene: NA
abundance: NA
CDR3aa: CASSLGQSTYEQYF
CDR3nt: TGTGCCAGCAGCTTGGGGCAGTCAACCTACGAGCAGTACTTC

j_gene: TRBJ1-6
v_gene: TRBV25-1
d_gene: NA
abundance: few
CDR3aa: CASSDTEVYNSPLHF
CDR3nt: TGTGCCAGCAGTGACACAGAAGTCTATAATTCACCCCTCCACTTT

j_gene: TRBJ2-7
v_gene: TRBV12-5
d_gene: TRBD2
abundance: NA
CDR3aa: CASGTPGLAGGPASYEQYF
CDR3nt: TGTGCTAGTGGCACTCCGGGACTAGCGGGAGGGCCCGCGTCCTACGAGCAGTACTTC

j_gene: TRBJ1-3
v_gene: TRBV7-2
d_gene: NA
abundance: NA
CDR3aa: CASSPLMGFSGNTIYF
CDR3nt: TGTGCCAGCAGCCCACTCATGGGCTTCTCTGGAAACACCATATATTTT

j_gene: TRBJ2-5
v_gene: TRBV15
d_gene: TRBD2
abundance: NA
CDR3aa: CATSSVWTSGGQETQYF
CDR3nt: TGTGCCACCAGCAGTGTTTGGACTAGCGGGGGCCAAGAGACCCAGTACTTC

j_gene: TRBJ2-2
v_gene: TRBV19
d_gene: TRBD2
abundance: NA
CDR3aa: CASRGLAGGTGELFF
CDR3nt: TGTGCCAGTAGAGGACTAGCGGGCGGCACCGGGGAGCTGTTTTTT

j_gene: TRBJ1-5
v_gene: TRBV19
d_gene: TRBD1
abundance: NA
CDR3aa: CASSGDRAQPQHF
CDR3nt: TGTGCCAGTAGCGGGGACAGGGCGCAGCCCCAGCATTTT

j_gene: TRBJ2-3
v_gene: TRBV4-1
d_gene: TRBD1
abundance: few
CDR3aa: CASSRRDSFTDTQYF
CDR3nt: TGCGCCAGCAGCCGCCGGGACAGCTTCACAGATACGCAGTATTTT

j_gene: TRBJ1-2
v_gene: TRBV19
d_gene: NA
abundance: NA
CDR3aa: CASSIFDSHYTF
CDR3nt: TGTGCCAGTAGTATATTTGACAGCCACTACACCTTC

j_gene: TRBJ1-3
v_gene: TRBV30
d_gene: TRBD1
abundance: NA
CDR3aa: CAHGTGNSGNTIYF
CDR3nt: TGTGCTCACGGGACAGGGAATTCTGGAAACACCATATATTTT

j_gene: TRBJ2-1
v_gene: TRBV7-2
d_gene: TRBD2
abundance: NA
CDR3aa: CASSLNALAGNNEQFF
CDR3nt: TGTGCCAGCAGCTTAAACGCGTTAGCGGGTAACAATGAGCAGTTCTTC

j_gene: TRBJ1-3
v_gene: TRBV21-1
d_gene: NA
abundance: NA
CDR3aa: CASPGQGRGNTIYF
CDR3nt: TGTGCCAGCCCTGGACAGGGCCGCGGAAACACCATATATTTT

j_gene: TRBJ2-3
v_gene: TRBV5-1
d_gene: NA
abundance: few
CDR3aa: CASSATSGADTQYF
CDR3nt: TGCGCCAGCAGCGCGACCTCGGGAGCAGATACGCAGTATTTT

j_gene: TRBJ1-5
v_gene: TRBV6-6
d_gene: NA
abundance: NA
CDR3aa: CASMAQESNQPQHF
CDR3nt: TGTGCCAGCATGGCACAGGAGAGCAATCAGCCCCAGCATTTT

j_gene: TRBJ1-1
v_gene: TRBV7-9
d_gene: TRBD1
abundance: NA
CDR3aa: CASSFWDRVNTEAFF
CDR3nt: TGTGCCAGCAGCTTTTGGGACAGGGTTAACACTGAAGCTTTCTTT

j_gene: TRBJ1-6
v_gene: TRBV6-5
d_gene: TRBD1
abundance: NA
CDR3aa: CASSYSGGSSPLHF
CDR3nt: TGTGCCAGCAGTTACTCAGGGGGCAGTTCACCCCTCCACTTT

j_gene: TRBJ1-1
v_gene: TRBV7-9
d_gene: TRBD1
abundance: NA
CDR3aa: CASSSDRANAEAFF
CDR3nt: TGTGCCAGCAGCTCGGACAGGGCAAACGCTGAAGCTTTCTTT

j_gene: TRBJ1-6
v_gene: TRBV18
d_gene: TRBD1
abundance: NA
CDR3aa: CASSSTGDNSPLHF
CDR3nt: TGTGCCAGCTCATCGACAGGGGATAATTCACCCCTCCACTTT